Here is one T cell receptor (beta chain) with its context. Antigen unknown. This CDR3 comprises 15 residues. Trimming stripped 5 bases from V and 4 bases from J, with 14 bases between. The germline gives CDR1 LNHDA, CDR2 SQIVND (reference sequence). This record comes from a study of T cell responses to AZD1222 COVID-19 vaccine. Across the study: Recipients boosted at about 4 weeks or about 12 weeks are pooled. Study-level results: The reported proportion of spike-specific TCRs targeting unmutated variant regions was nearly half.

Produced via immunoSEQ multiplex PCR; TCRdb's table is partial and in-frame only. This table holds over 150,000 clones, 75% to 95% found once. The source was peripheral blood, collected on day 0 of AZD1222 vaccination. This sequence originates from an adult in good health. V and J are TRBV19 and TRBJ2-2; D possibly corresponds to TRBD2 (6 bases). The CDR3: CASSPTGGTTGELFF. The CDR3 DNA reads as TGTGCCAGTAGTCCCACCGGGGGTACCACCGGGGAGCTGTTTTTT.